Listed here are 26 T cell receptor beta chains from one sample, sequenced in a study of blood T cell repertoires in COVID-19. The method was immunoSEQ multiplex PCR; TCRdb's version includes in-frame clones alone and lacks a portion of them. This sample has around 33,000 clones; around 91% occur once, and the top ten carry under 25%. Sequences were obtained from peripheral blood. These receptors were taken from a man at least 80 years old with acute or convalescent COVID-19.

The V and J genes are TRBV5-6 and TRBJ2-3; D unclear. The V and J ends lost 4 bases and 6 bases respectively, with 9 bases between them. Per germline, CDR1 SGHDT and CDR2 YYEEEE. The CDR3 is 12 amino acids. CDR3 region: CASSGLMDTQYF. As DNA, the CDR3 is TGTGCCAGCAGCGGCCTGATGGATACGCAGTATTTT.

The chain couples TRBV29-1 to TRBJ2-7; 7 bases fit TRBD1. V lost 3 bases, J lost 6 bases, and 5 bases stayed unmatched. Germline V CDR1 and CDR2: SQVTM, ANQGSEA. CDR3 size: 12 residues. The CDR3 here is CSVDRAGGEQYF. CDR3 nucleotides: TGCAGCGTTGATCGGGCAGGGGGCGAGCAGTACTTC.

The chain combines TRBV18 with TRBJ2-3; 13 bases agree with TRBD2. CDR1 is KGHSH and CDR2 is LQKENI in the germline V gene. J lost 4 bases, V lost 3 bases, and 4 bases had no gene match. CDR3 size: 16 residues. CDR3 amino acids: CASSPMTSGGSDTQYF. The CDR3 region has the DNA TGTGCCAGCTCACCGATGACTAGCGGGGGGTCAGATACGCAGTATTTT.

The chain is built from TRBV19 and TRBJ1-2; TRBD1 is a possible D gene (5 bases). CDR1 LNHDA and CDR2 SQIVND come from the germline V gene (reference sequence). This CDR3 has 14 amino acids. The V and J ends lost 5 bases and 4 bases respectively, with 14 bases between them. The CDR3 here is CASSRTLGGYGYTF. The CDR3 DNA reads TGTGCCAGTAGTCGGACCTTGGGGGGCTATGGCTACACCTTC. Together with reference TRBV19 and TRBJ1-2, the CDR3 gives the full variable domain: DGGITQSPKYLFRKEGQNVTLSCEQNLNHDAMYWYRQDPGQGLRLIYYSQIVNDFQKGDIAEGYSVSREKKESFPLTVTSAQKNPTAFYLCASSRTLGGYGYTFGSGTRLTVV.

The J gene is TRBJ2-3, the V gene TRBV2; D perhaps matches TRBD1 (6 bases). From germline, CDR1 is SNHLY and CDR2 FYNNEI. Trimming shortened V by 8 bases and J by 2 bases, and 23 bases separated the two germline ends. This CDR3 has 17 residues. The CDR3 coding sequence is TGTGCCAGCCGGAGAGTCGGACAGTTCCAATTCACAGATACGCAGTATTTT. Translation gives CASRRVGQFQFTDTQYF.

This chain connects TRBV6-2 or TRBV6-3 to TRBJ1-1; D ambiguous. The length of the CDR3 is 15 residues. CDR1 and CDR2 from the germline V gene are MNHEY and SVGEGT. The V end was cut by 2 bases, the J end by 3 bases, with 13 bases between. CDR3 residues: CASSYGGRLYTEAFF. CDR3 in DNA: TGTGCCAGCAGTTACGGAGGGAGGTTATACACTGAAGCTTTCTTT.

This chain connects TRBV11-2 to TRBJ1-6, with D hard to call. Germline V gene lookup returns CDR1 SGHAT and CDR2 FQNNGV. The CDR3 covers 14 residues. With 4 bases removed from V and 7 bases from J, the gap between germline ends came to 11 bases. The CDR3, as DNA: TGTGCCAGCAGCTCTGTTGACAAGAATTCACCCCTCCACTTT. This codes for CASSSVDKNSPLHF.

With respect to this clone: This specimen includes other DNA sequences encoding the same CDR3. The genes are TRBV7-2 and TRBJ2-7; D might be TRBD1 (5 bases). The CDR3 runs 13 residues. Germline loops: CDR1 SGHTA, CDR2 FQGNSA. V shed 3 bases and J shed 2 bases, with 8 bases lying between them. CDR3 amino acids: CASSFSRAYEQYF. The CDR3 DNA sequence: TGTGCCAGCAGCTTCTCCAGGGCCTACGAGCAGTACTTC.

The rearrangement joins TRBV4-1 to TRBJ2-1, with 8 bases fitting TRBD2. The germline V gene encodes CDR1 MGHRA and CDR2 YSYEKL. The CDR3 consists of 16 residues. The ends lost 5 bases at V and 4 bases at J; junction bases unmatched: 10. The CDR3: CASSASGGPFYNEQFF. In DNA, the CDR3 is TGCGCCAGCAGCGCCAGCGGGGGCCCCTTTTACAATGAGCAGTTCTTC.

In DNA, the CDR3 is TGTGCCAGCAGCGTAGATATCTCCGTCGACACCGGGGAGCTGTTTTTT. It is translated as CASSVDISVDTGELFF. The chain is built from TRBV9 and TRBJ2-2; D unclear. The ends were cut back, 0 bases at V and 3 bases at J, with 12 bases in the middle. CDR1 and CDR2 (germline): SGDLS, YYNGEE. The CDR3 loop spans 16 amino acids.

This chain uses TRBV5-6 with TRBJ2-5, with 9 bases matching TRBD2. Looked up from germline, CDR1 is SGHDT and CDR2 is YYEEEE. The CDR3 spans 15 residues. J gave up 5 bases and V 4 bases, and 9 bases lay outside the gene matches. CDR3 amino acids: CASSGRVLAGETQYF. The CDR3 coding sequence is TGTGCCAGCAGCGGGAGGGTGCTAGCGGGGGAGACCCAGTACTTC.

The V call is TRBV5-6, the J call TRBJ1-4, with D tentatively TRBD1 (5 bases). The length of the CDR3 is 15 residues. The V and J ends lost 3 bases and 4 bases respectively, with 13 bases between them. Per the germline V gene, CDR1 is SGHDT and CDR2 is YYEEEE. The CDR3 bases are TGTGCCAGCAGCTCCCCAAGGGGCATTAATGAAAAACTGTTTTTT. Protein: CASSSPRGINEKLFF.

The chain joins TRBV7-9 to TRBJ2-3; TRBD2 might be the D (6 bases). With 4 bases removed from V and 1 base from J, the gap between germline ends came to 18 bases. The CDR3 has 17 amino acids. Germline-derived CDR1 and CDR2 are SEHNR and FQNEAQ (reference sequence). The CDR3 DNA sequence: TGTGCCAGCAGCTCCTACGGACTATCTAATGGCACAGATACGCAGTATTTT. The encoded protein is CASSSYGLSNGTDTQYF.

The rearrangement joins TRBV30 to TRBJ1-6; no reliable D call. The CDR3 extends over 15 amino acids. CDR1 GTSNPN and CDR2 SVGIG come from the germline V gene (reference sequence). The V end lost 8 bases, the J end lost 0 bases, and 14 bases lay between the germline ends. CDR3 in amino acids: CARKVGGSYNSPLHF. The CDR3 DNA reads as TGTGCCCGTAAGGTTGGAGGCTCCTATAATTCACCCCTCCACTTT.

This chain uses TRBV5-1 with TRBJ2-7; TRBD1 agrees at 8 bases. Unmatched junction bases numbered 9, after V lost 0 bases and J lost 13 bases. CDR1 is SGHRS, CDR2 YFSETQ, per germline. This CDR3 has 13 residues. The CDR3 bases are TGCGCCAGCAGCTTGGAAGTCCAAGGACAGGGATACTTC. Encoded protein: CASSLEVQGQGYF.

This chain connects TRBV9 to TRBJ1-6; 7 nucleotides line up with TRBD1. Germline CDR1 SGDLS, CDR2 YYNGEE. V lost 3 bases to trimming and J lost 5 bases; unmatched junction nucleotides: 5. The CDR3 covers 15 residues. The CDR3 region has the DNA TGTGCCAGCAGCGCCCACAGGGGAAATAATTCACCCCTCCACTTT. Translated, it gives CASSAHRGNNSPLHF. The entire variable domain, with the rest obtained from reference TRBV9 and TRBJ1-6, is as follows: DSGVTQTPKHLITATGQRVTLRCSPRSGDLSVYWYQQSLDQGLQFLIQYYNGEERAKGNILERFSAQQFPDLHSELNLSSLELGDSALYFCASSAHRGNNSPLHFGNGTRLTVT.

J is TRBJ1-5 and V is TRBV3-1 (or the pseudogene TRBV3-2), with 9 bases aligning to TRBD1. V lost 1 base and J lost 4; bases outside the gene matches: 5. This CDR3 has 16 amino acids. Germline CDR1 is LGHDT and CDR2 is YNNKEL (reference sequence). CDR3 residues: CASSQGPGQGNQPQHF. CDR3 in DNA: TGTGCCAGCAGCCAAGGCCCCGGACAGGGGAATCAGCCCCAGCATTTT.

The chain carries TRBV2 and TRBJ2-5; 7 positions match TRBD2. Germline V gene sequence: CDR1 SNHLY, CDR2 FYNNEI. The CDR3 extends over 13 amino acids. J was trimmed by 0 bases and V by 10 bases; bases with no gene match: 5. The CDR3 nucleotides read TGTGCCATTTACGGGGGGTACCAAGAGACCCAGTACTTC. Its protein is CAIYGGYQETQYF.

The chain combines TRBV28 with TRBJ2-5; 7 bases agree with TRBD2. The ends lost 7 bases at V and 1 base at J; junction bases unmatched: 3. The CDR3 totals 13 residues. CDR1 and CDR2 from the germline V gene are MDHEN and SYDVKM. The CDR3 DNA reads as TGTGCCAGCATCACGGGGGGCCAAGAGACCCAGTACTTC. It yields the protein CASITGGQETQYF.

The J gene is TRBJ2-7, the V gene TRBV19; D is ambiguous. From germline, CDR1 is LNHDA and CDR2 SQIVND (reference sequence). CDR3 size: 14 residues. Between the trimmed V and J ends, which lost 6 bases and 0 bases, there was a span of 12 bases. CDR3 residues: CASSSGRFSYEQYF. CDR3 DNA sequence: TGTGCCAGTAGCTCTGGCAGGTTCTCCTACGAGCAGTACTTC.

The chain uses TRBV6-5 and TRBJ1-2; 9 nucleotides match TRBD1. From germline, CDR1 is MNHEY and CDR2 SVGAGI. The ends lost 4 bases at V and 3 bases at J; junction bases unmatched: 3. CDR3 length equals 14 residues. DNA of the CDR3: TGTGCCAGCAGTTTGAGGACAGGGGACTATGGCTACACCTTC. Translated, it gives CASSLRTGDYGYTF.

This chain uses TRBV29-1 with TRBJ1-1, with 10 bases aligning to TRBD1. The germline V gene has CDR1 SQVTM and CDR2 ANQGSEA. This CDR3 comprises 12 residues. The junction had 2 bases not matched to a gene; V was cut back by 7 bases and J by 3 bases. The CDR3 loop reads CSGDRGHTEAFF. The CDR3 bases are TGCAGCGGGGACAGGGGACACACTGAAGCTTTCTTT.

The V and J genes are TRBV5-1 and TRBJ1-1, with a tentative D call TRBD1 (6 bases). Germline V CDR1 and CDR2: SGHRS, YFSETQ. The V end was cut by 1 base, the J end by 2 bases, with 15 bases between. The CDR3 is 16 amino acids. The CDR3 sequence is CASSLHPRDKNTEAFF. As DNA, the CDR3 is TGCGCCAGCAGCTTGCATCCTCGGGACAAAAACACTGAAGCTTTCTTT.

The rearrangement joins TRBV10-3 to TRBJ1-2; 7 positions agree with TRBD1. Losses at the gene ends were 6 bases for V and 8 bases for J; bases not matched to a gene: 12. The CDR3 sequence is 14 residues long. Germline loops: CDR1 ENHRY, CDR2 SYGVKD. The CDR3 reads CAISWDSGSGGYTF. CDR3 coding DNA: TGTGCCATCAGCTGGGACAGCGGGTCTGGGGGCTACACCTTC.

V gene TRBV19 combines with J gene TRBJ1-4; no firm D call. With 3 bases removed from V and 8 bases from J, the gap between germline ends came to 25 bases. Germline CDR1 and CDR2: LNHDA and SQIVND (reference sequence). This CDR3 contains 18 residues. As DNA, the CDR3 is TGTGCCAGTAGTATTAACCCCGGCCTCCCGATACGAGGGGAAAAACTGTTTTTT. Protein: CASSINPGLPIRGEKLFF.

The rearrangement links TRBV7-9 to TRBJ2-6; the match to TRBD1 covers 10 bases. V shed 3 bases and J 0 bases; nucleotides not matched to a gene: 2. The CDR3 is 17 amino acids. Germline V gene data show CDR1 as SEHNR and CDR2 as FQNEAQ (reference sequence). The CDR3 nucleotides are TGTGCCAGCAGCTTCGGGACAGGGGACTCTGGGGCCAACGTCCTGACTTTC. Amino acid sequence: CASSFGTGDSGANVLTF.